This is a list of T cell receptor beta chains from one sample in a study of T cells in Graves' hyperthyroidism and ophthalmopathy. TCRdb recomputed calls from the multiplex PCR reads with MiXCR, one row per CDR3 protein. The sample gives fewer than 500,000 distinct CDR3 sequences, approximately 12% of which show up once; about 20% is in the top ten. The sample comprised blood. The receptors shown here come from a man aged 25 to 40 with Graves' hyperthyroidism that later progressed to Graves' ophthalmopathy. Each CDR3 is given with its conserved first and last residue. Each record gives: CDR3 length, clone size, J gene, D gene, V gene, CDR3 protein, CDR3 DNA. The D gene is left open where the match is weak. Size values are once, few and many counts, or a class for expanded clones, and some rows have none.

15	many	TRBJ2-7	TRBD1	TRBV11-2	CASSHRTGGSYEQYF	TGTGCCAGCAGCCACCGGACAGGGGGATCCTACGAGCAGTACTTC
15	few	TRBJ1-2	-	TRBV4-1	CASSPGPRGNYGYTF	TGCGCCAGCAGCCCCGGGCCGAGAGGTAACTATGGCTACACCTTC
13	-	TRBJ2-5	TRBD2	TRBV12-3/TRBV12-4	CASSPPGEGTQYF	TGTGCCAGCAGTCCACCGGGGGAGGGGACCCAGTACTTC
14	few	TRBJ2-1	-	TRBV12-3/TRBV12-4	CASRLQGRIWEQFF	TGTGCCAGCAGGTTACAGGGGAGGATCTGGGAGCAGTTCTTC
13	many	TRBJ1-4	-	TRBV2	CASSDRGGEKLFF	TGTGCCAGCAGTGACAGGGGTGGCGAAAAACTGTTTTTT
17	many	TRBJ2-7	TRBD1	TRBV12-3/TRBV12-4	CASSSWDRDPYIYEQYF	TGTGCCAGCAGTTCCTGGGACAGGGACCCATACATCTACGAGCAGTACTTC
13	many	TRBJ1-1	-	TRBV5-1	CASMGGGPTEAFF	TGCGCCAGCATGGGCGGCGGGCCCACTGAAGCTTTCTTT
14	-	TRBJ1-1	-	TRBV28	CASSLRGGRTEALF	TGTGCCAGCAGTTTGAGGGGGGGCCGGACTGAAGCTCTCTTT
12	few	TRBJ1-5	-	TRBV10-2	CASTLSNQPQHF	TGCGCCAGCACGCTGAGTAATCAGCCCCAGCATTTT
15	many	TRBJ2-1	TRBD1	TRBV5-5	CASSPEGASYNEQFF	TGTGCCAGCAGCCCCGAGGGGGCCTCCTACAATGAGCAGTTCTTC
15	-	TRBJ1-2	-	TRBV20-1	CSARITGRIAYGYTF	TGCAGTGCTAGGATTACAGGGCGGATAGCCTATGGCTACACCTTC
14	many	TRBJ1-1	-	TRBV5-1	CASSLVMGSTEAFF	TGCGCCAGCAGCTTGGTTATGGGATCGACTGAAGCTTTCTTT
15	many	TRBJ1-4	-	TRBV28	CASSLGPQVAEKLFF	TGTGCCAGCAGTTTAGGTCCTCAGGTCGCTGAAAAACTGTTTTTT
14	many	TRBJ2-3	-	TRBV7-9	CASSPRGVSDTQYF	TGTGCCAGCAGCCCCCGTGGAGTATCCGATACGCAGTATTTT
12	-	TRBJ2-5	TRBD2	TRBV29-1	CSVPTGEGTQYF	TGCAGCGTCCCGACGGGGGAGGGGACCCAGTACTTC
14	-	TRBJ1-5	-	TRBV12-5	CASGSQGSNQPQHF	TGTGCTAGTGGTTCACAGGGTAGCAATCAGCCCCAGCATTTT
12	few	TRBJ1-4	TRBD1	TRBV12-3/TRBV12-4	CASSPDRGPLFF	TGTGCCAGCAGTCCGGACAGGGGGCCACTGTTTTTT
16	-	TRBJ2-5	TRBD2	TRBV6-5	CASSYSSGGTQETQYF	TGTGCCAGCAGTTACTCTAGCGGGGGAACTCAAGAGACCCAGTACTTC
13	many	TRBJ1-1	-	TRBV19	CASHTERSLEAFF	TGTGCCAGTCATACCGAGCGGTCCCTTGAAGCTTTCTTT
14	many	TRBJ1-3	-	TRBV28	CASSPGHRGNTIYF	TGTGCCAGCAGCCCGGGACACAGGGGAAACACCATATATTTT
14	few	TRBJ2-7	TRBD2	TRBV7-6	CASSPSSGGFEQYF	TGTGCCAGCAGCCCCTCTAGCGGGGGGTTCGAGCAGTACTTC
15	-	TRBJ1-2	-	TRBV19	CASTKNREANYGYTF	TGTGCCAGTACCAAGAATAGGGAAGCTAACTATGGCTACACCTTC
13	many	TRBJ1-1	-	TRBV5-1	CASSLRGGPEAFF	TGCGCCAGCAGCTTAAGGGGGGGGCCTGAAGCTTTCTTT
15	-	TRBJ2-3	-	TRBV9	CASSALLAGVDTQYF	TGTGCCAGCAGCGCCCTTTTGGCTGGGGTAGATACGCAGTATTTT
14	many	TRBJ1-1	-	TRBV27	CASSRHDKNTEAFF	TGTGCCAGCAGCCGTCACGACAAGAACACTGAAGCTTTCTTT
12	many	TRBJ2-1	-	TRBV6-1	CASSELRAMQFF	TGTGCCAGCAGTGAGCTGCGGGCTATGCAGTTCTTC
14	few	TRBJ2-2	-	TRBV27	CASSWSFRTGELFF	TGTGCCAGCAGTTGGTCCTTCCGGACCGGGGAGCTGTTTTTT
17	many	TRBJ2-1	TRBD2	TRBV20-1	CSARGLAGGPHYNEQFF	TGCAGTGCTAGAGGACTAGCGGGGGGGCCACACTACAATGAGCAGTTCTTC
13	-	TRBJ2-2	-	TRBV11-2	CASSRGSGGELFF	TGTGCCAGCAGTAGGGGGTCGGGCGGGGAGCTGTTTTTT
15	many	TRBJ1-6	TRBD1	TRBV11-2	CASSLGTGRNSPLHF	TGTGCCAGCAGCCTGGGGACAGGCCGAAATTCACCCCTCCACTTT
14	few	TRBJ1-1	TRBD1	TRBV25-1	CANSDRGGYTEAFF	TGTGCCAACTCCGACAGGGGGGGGTACACTGAAGCTTTCTTT
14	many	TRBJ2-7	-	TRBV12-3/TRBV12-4	CASSLEDFSYEQYF	TGTGCCAGCAGTTTAGAGGATTTCTCCTACGAGCAGTACTTC
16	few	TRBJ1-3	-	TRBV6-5	CASSYGDTDSGNTIYF	TGTGCCAGCAGTTACGGGGACACCGACTCTGGAAACACCATATATTTT